The clone carrying this T cell receptor (beta chain) was counted a single time. The source of the sample is a study of T cells in lung cancer brain metastases. Produced via immunoSEQ multiplex PCR; TCRdb's table is partial and in-frame only. Among over 900 clones, around 93% were seen once, and the ten largest hold 2.5% to 3.5%. This CDR3 spans 15 amino acids. Germline assignment: CDR1 KGHSH and CDR2 LQKENI. J was trimmed by 4 bases and V by 4 bases; bases with no gene match: 3. This rearrangement joins TRBV18 to TRBJ1-6; TRBD1 aligns across 8 bases. What was sequenced was tumor tissue from the primary lung tumor. The TCR was taken from a middle-aged woman with non-small cell lung cancer. The CDR3 sequence: CASSRGQVYNSPLHF. CDR3 in DNA: TGTGCCAGCTCACGGGGACAGGTATATAATTCACCCCTCCACTTT.